What follows describes a single T cell receptor beta chain. Sequencing was performed with immunoSEQ multiplex PCR; in TCRdb, only in-frame clones are kept and a portion is missing. The sample records more than 70,000 clones, roughly 91% being singletons. CDR3 size: 13 residues. V lost 3 bases and J 2 bases, leaving 7 bases between the germline ends. Per germline, CDR1 KGHSH and CDR2 LQKENI. The data were taken from a study of OX40 agonist ivuxolimab in advanced cancers. This material consisted of CD4+ or CD8+ T cells sorted from blood, taken in a trial of the OX40 agonist ivuxolimab. This sequence originates from an adult with an advanced solid tumor such as melanoma, head and neck, liver or kidney cancer. This rearrangement joins TRBV18 to TRBJ1-1, with D perhaps TRBD1 (5 bases). In DNA, the CDR3 is TGTGCCAGCTCACCGGGGGTTAACACTGAAGCTTTCTTT. Residues: CASSPGVNTEAFF.